Listed here are 14 T cell receptor beta chains from one sample, sequenced in a study of cytomegalovirus exposure and HLA in healthy donors. Generated by immunoSEQ multiplex PCR, the TCRdb table keeps only in-frame clones and is missing some. The sample records some 290,000 clones, roughly 88% being singletons. Sequencing was performed on PBMCs. These receptors all stem from a man aged 25-45 years in good health and CMV-seronegative.

The chain has TRBV10-1 and TRBJ1-1, with D perhaps TRBD1 (5 bases). The V end was cut by 3 bases, the J end by 10 bases, with 15 bases between. This CDR3 region has 13 residues. Germline V gene sequence: CDR1 WNHNN, CDR2 SYGVQD (reference sequence). In nucleotides, the CDR3 is TGCGCCAGCAGTGAAGGCAGGGCCCGGCGAGCTTTCTTT. This codes for CASSEGRARRAFF.

The chain joins TRBV6-1 to TRBJ1-5; tentatively, D is TRBD1 (5 bases). The CDR3 loop spans 15 amino acids. CDR1 and CDR2 from the germline V gene are MNHNS and SASEGT. V lost 7 bases, J lost 9 bases, and 22 bases lay in between. The DNA for the CDR3 is TGTGCCAGCACACTGGACACTCTCGCATTGCGGCCCCAGCATTTT. This sequence encodes CASTLDTLALRPQHF.

Written as DNA, the CDR3 is TGTGCCAGCTCGTCACAGCAAGAGACCCAGTACTTC. Its translation is CASSSQQETQYF. The rearrangement links TRBV18 to TRBJ2-5; the D is unclear. V was cut by 6 bases and J by 2 bases, with 7 bases left in between. The CDR3 has 12 residues. Germline CDR1 KGHSH, CDR2 LQKENI.

The CDR3 protein is CSVGGSYEQYF. CDR3 coding DNA: TGCAGCGTTGGGGGCAGCTACGAGCAGTACTTC. V and J are TRBV29-1 and TRBJ2-7; a weak D match, TRBD1 (5 bases). The V gene's germline CDR1 is SQVTM and CDR2 ANQGSEA. The CDR3 has 11 amino acids. Trimming stripped 4 bases from V and 3 bases from J, with 7 bases between.

The V gene is TRBV4-1, the J gene TRBJ1-1, with 9 bases lining up with TRBD1. J lost 1 base, V lost 5 bases, and 8 bases had no gene match. The germline V gene has CDR1 MGHRA and CDR2 YSYEKL. The CDR3 is made up of 16 amino acids. CDR3 region: CASSSPGQGKNTEAFF. In DNA, the CDR3 is TGCGCCAGCAGCTCTCCCGGACAGGGGAAGAACACTGAAGCTTTCTTT.

The genes are TRBV10-3 and TRBJ2-1; 8 nucleotides match TRBD2. The CDR3 has 15 amino acids. Trimming removed 8 bases from V and 4 bases from J; junction bases left unmatched: 10. Germline V gene data show CDR1 as ENHRY and CDR2 as SYGVKD. The CDR3 here is CAIRPGSGDYNEQFF. The DNA for the CDR3 is TGTGCCATCCGGCCTGGTAGCGGGGATTACAATGAGCAGTTCTTC.

The rearrangement links TRBV12-5 to TRBJ2-5, with D possibly TRBD1 on 5 matching bases. Trimming removed 6 bases from V and 4 bases from J, with 6 bases in between. Germline CDR1 reads LGHNT; CDR2 reads FRNRAP. The CDR3 totals 11 residues. Here the CDR3 reads CASGQGETQYF. The CDR3 DNA follows: TGTGCTAGTGGCCAGGGAGAGACCCAGTACTTC.

In this sample, this clone turned up once. This chain joins TRBV9 and TRBJ1-4; a possible D gene is TRBD1 (6 bases). This CDR3 contains 21 residues. Germline V gene sequence: CDR1 SGDLS, CDR2 YYNGEE. Trimming stripped 4 bases from V and 1 base from J, with 29 bases between. CDR3 sequence reads: CASSRYSFFGDTKLTNEKLFF. Here the CDR3 DNA reads TGTGCCAGCAGCAGATATTCCTTTTTCGGGGACACAAAGCTAACTAATGAAAAACTGTTTTTT.

The chain uses TRBV5-1 and TRBJ1-1, with unresolved D. CDR1 and CDR2 from the germline V gene are SGHRS and YFSETQ. The V end lost 0 bases, the J end lost 5 bases, and 14 bases lay between the germline ends. The CDR3 loop spans 15 amino acids. CDR3: CASSLGTRVGTEAFF. The CDR3 DNA follows: TGCGCCAGCAGCTTGGGAACGAGGGTAGGGACTGAAGCTTTCTTT.

The genes are TRBV5-6 and TRBJ1-2, with 7 bases lining up with TRBD1. The CDR3 is made up of 14 amino acids. V lost 4 bases, J lost 3 bases, and 6 bases stayed unmatched. In germline, CDR1 is SGHDT, CDR2 YYEEEE. The CDR3 is CASSIPGTDYGYTF. The CDR3 DNA sequence: TGTGCCAGCAGCATACCCGGGACAGACTATGGCTACACCTTC. Drawing the rest from reference TRBV5-6 and TRBJ1-2, the complete variable domain is DAGVTQSPTHLIKTRGQQVTLRCSPKSGHDTVSWYQQALGQGPQFIFQYYEEEERQRGNFPDRFSGHQFPNYSSELNVNALLLGDSALYLCASSIPGTDYGYTFGSGTRLTVV.

This chain links TRBV6-1 with TRBJ1-6; D remains ambiguous. V lost 3 bases and J 7 bases, leaving 16 bases between the germline ends. This CDR3 is 16 amino acids long. Germline assignment: CDR1 MNHNS and CDR2 SASEGT. DNA for the CDR3: TGTGCCAGCAGTGAGATCTGGGTGTCGGGGAATTCACCCCTCCACTTT. It is translated as CASSEIWVSGNSPLHF.

This clone was seen ten or more times. This chain connects TRBV14 to TRBJ1-6, with a tentative D call TRBD1 (5 bases). V was cut by 0 bases and J by 9 bases, with 12 bases left in between. The CDR3 totals 15 residues. Germline V gives CDR1 SGHDN, CDR2 FVKESK. The CDR3 DNA is TGTGCCAGCAGCCAAGATCCAGGGACTGGTTCACCCCTCCACTTT. Translating gives CASSQDPGTGSPLHF. Variable domain in full (rest from reference TRBV14 and TRBJ1-6): EAGVTQFPSHSVIEKGQTVTLRCDPISGHDNLYWYRRVMGKEIKFLLHFVKESKQDESGMPNNRFLAERTGGTYSTLKVQPAELEDSGVYFCASSQDPGTGSPLHFGNGTRLTVT.

The chain uses TRBV4-2 and TRBJ1-4, with TRBD1 identical over 9 bases. V dropped 3 bases and J dropped 6; count of bases not matched to a gene: 14. The CDR3 spans 18 residues. CDR1 is LGHNA, CDR2 YNFKEQ, per germline. CDR3 amino acids: CASSHADRGTGKDEKLFF. DNA for the CDR3: TGTGCCAGCAGCCATGCAGATAGGGGGACAGGGAAGGATGAAAAACTGTTTTTT.

As DNA, the CDR3 is TGTGCCAGCAGCCGGCAACAGGGGGCGCTAGGGACAGATACGCAGTATTTT. This gives the protein CASSRQQGALGTDTQYF. This chain connects TRBV14 to TRBJ2-3; 9 positions agree with TRBD1. Germline V lookup: CDR1 SGHDN, CDR2 FVKESK. This CDR3 region has 17 residues. V lost 4 bases, J lost 3 bases, and 11 bases stayed unmatched.